The 18 T cell receptor beta chains listed next were all sequenced from one sample in a study of shared clonotypes between healthy human individuals. The assay was immunoSEQ multiplex PCR, and TCRdb's table has in-frame clones only and misses some. Of millions of clones listed, around 94% are singletons. The sample was naive CD4+ T cells sorted from blood. Indicated subset: CD45RA+ positively selected. The receptors here all came from a young man in good health.

This chain joins TRBV7-2 and TRBJ2-7; D perhaps matches TRBD2 (6 bases). Per germline, CDR1 SGHTA and CDR2 FQGNSA. The CDR3 sequence is 14 residues long. The V end was cut by 1 base, the J end by 4 bases, with 11 bases between. The CDR3 bases are TGTGCCAGCAGCTTAGAGTTAGGAGGGTACGAGCAGTACTTC. Encoded protein: CASSLELGGYEQYF.

The rearrangement links TRBV5-1 to TRBJ2-5; D is perhaps TRBD1 or TRBD2 (6 bases each). Trimming shortened V by 5 bases and J by 1 base, and 12 bases separated the two germline ends. This CDR3 has 14 amino acids. The germline V gene encodes CDR1 SGHRS and CDR2 YFSETQ. The DNA of the CDR3 is TGCGCCAGCAGACTGGGGGGCAGCCAAGAGACCCAGTACTTC. Translating it yields CASRLGGSQETQYF. Full variable domain (missing parts from reference TRBV5-1 and TRBJ2-5): KAGVTQTPRYLIKTRGQQVTLSCSPISGHRSVSWYQQTPGQGLQFLFEYFSETQRNKGNFPGRFSGRQFSNSRSEMNVSTLELGDSALYLCASRLGGSQETQYFGPGTRLLVL.

DNA for the CDR3: TGTGCCAGCAGGGGACAGCGGATGAACACTGAAGCTTTCTTT. This translates into CASRGQRMNTEAFF. The rearrangement joins TRBV2 to TRBJ1-1; 7 nucleotides align to TRBD1. The CDR3 loop spans 14 amino acids. Germline CDR1 and CDR2: SNHLY and FYNNEI. The V gene end was trimmed by 6 bases and the J gene end by 0 bases; junction bases not matched to a gene: 4.

This clone was observed a single time. V is TRBV5-4 and J is TRBJ1-2, with 10 positions matching TRBD1. J was trimmed by 6 bases and V by 1 base; bases with no gene match: 9. The CDR3 extends over 16 amino acids. Germline lookup yields CDR1 SGHNT and CDR2 YYREEE (reference sequence). CDR3 amino acids: CASSLIKGTGDHGYTF. In DNA form, the CDR3 reads TGTGCCAGCAGCTTGATAAAAGGGACAGGGGACCATGGCTACACCTTC.

With respect to this clone: Other DNA sequences in the sample encode the same CDR3. The chain has TRBV5-1 and TRBJ2-1, with D maybe TRBD2 (6 bases). The CDR3 sequence is 16 residues long. CDR1 is SGHRS, CDR2 YFSETQ, per germline. The V gene lost 0 bases and the J gene lost 2 bases, with 12 bases spanning the gap. CDR3 sequence reads: CASSLAGGTTYNEQFF. CDR3 bases: TGCGCCAGCAGCTTGGCCGGCGGGACGACCTACAATGAGCAGTTCTTC.

A few counts support this clone. The J gene is TRBJ1-5, the V gene TRBV6-1; tentative D call: TRBD1 (5 bases). V gave up 8 bases and J gave up 0 bases, with 11 bases separating them. This CDR3 spans 14 amino acids. The V gene's germline CDR1 is MNHNS and CDR2 SASEGT. The DNA for the CDR3 is TGTGCCAGCGGCAGGGAGGGTAGCAATCAGCCCCAGCATTTT. Translation: CASGREGSNQPQHF.

This sequence joins TRBV28 and TRBJ1-5; unclear D gene. The CDR3 is made up of 14 amino acids. From germline, CDR1 is MDHEN and CDR2 SYDVKM. Trimming cost V 3 bases and J 3 bases, with 9 bases left between them. This CDR3 reads CASSFGWDNQPQHF. DNA for the CDR3: TGTGCCAGCAGTTTCGGATGGGACAATCAGCCCCAGCATTTT. The variable domain in full, with the rest retrieved from reference TRBV28 and TRBJ1-5, is DVKVTQSSRYLVKRTGEKVFLECVQDMDHENMFWYRQDPGLGLRLIYFSYDVKMKEKGDIPEGYSVSREKKERFSLILESASTNQTSMYLCASSFGWDNQPQHFGDGTRLSIL.

The rearrangement uses TRBV6-6 and TRBJ1-2, with D possibly being TRBD1 (6 bases). The V end lost 8 bases, the J end lost 4 bases, and 17 bases lay between the germline ends. In germline, CDR1 is MNHNY, CDR2 SVGAGI (reference sequence). The CDR3 runs to 14 residues. The CDR3 protein is CASDPAQGTYGYTF. CDR3 DNA sequence: TGTGCCAGCGATCCTGCGCAGGGGACCTATGGCTACACCTTC.

This rearrangement joins TRBV30 to TRBJ2-5; D may correspond to TRBD1 or TRBD2 (5 bases each). Trimming took 0 bases from V and 5 from J, leaving 16 bases between them. Germline CDR1 is GTSNPN and CDR2 is SVGIG (reference sequence). This CDR3 is built from 15 residues. The CDR3 bases are TGTGCCTGGAGTGTGGGGGTCAAGGACGGGGAGACCCAGTACTTC. Encoded protein: CAWSVGVKDGETQYF. The whole variable domain, remainder taken from reference TRBV30 and TRBJ2-5, is SQTIHQWPATLVQPVGSPLSLECTVEGTSNPNLYWYRQAAGRGLQLLFYSVGIGQISSEVPQNLSASRPQDRQFILSSKKLLLSDSGFYLCAWSVGVKDGETQYFGPGTRLLVL.

This chain connects TRBV28 to TRBJ1-1, with D possibly matching TRBD1 (5 bases). V lost 6 bases and J 5 bases, leaving 16 bases between the germline ends. This CDR3 contains 14 residues. Germline CDR1 reads MDHEN; CDR2 reads SYDVKM. CDR3 amino acids: CASRAGHPRTEAFF. CDR3 DNA: TGTGCCAGCAGGGCCGGACACCCGAGGACTGAAGCTTTCTTT.

The CDR3 DNA sequence: TGTGCCAGTAGTATAGATTTGTCAAGAGGGGCCCAGTACTTC. The encoded protein is CASSIDLSRGAQYF. The V gene is TRBV19, the J gene TRBJ2-5, with D possibly being TRBD1 or TRBD2 (5 bases each). Germline V gene sequence: CDR1 LNHDA, CDR2 SQIVND (reference sequence). With 0 bases removed from V and 9 bases from J, the gap between germline ends came to 14 bases. The CDR3 is made up of 14 amino acids.

The chain has TRBV14 and TRBJ2-3; tentative D call: TRBD2 (6 bases). This CDR3 spans 15 amino acids. Trimming took off 1 base at V and 6 bases at J, with 14 bases between the two ends. From germline, CDR1 is SGHDN and CDR2 FVKESK. CDR3 residues: CASSQVFLAIDTQYF. CDR3 DNA: TGTGCCAGCAGCCAAGTGTTTCTAGCGATTGATACGCAGTATTTT.

CDR3 nucleotide sequence: TGTGCCAGCAGCCTGCGACGTACCGGGACGGCTTATAGCAATCAGCCCCAGCATTTT. Translated: CASSLRRTGTAYSNQPQHF. The chain is built from TRBV5-6 and TRBJ1-5; TRBD1 is a possible D gene (5 bases). The CDR3 sequence is 19 residues long. V lost 4 bases to trimming and J lost 0 bases, with 23 bases between them. From germline, CDR1 is SGHDT and CDR2 YYEEEE.

CDR3 DNA: TGCGCCAGCAGAACTAGCGGGAACTACGAGCAGTACTTC. Its translation is CASRTSGNYEQYF. The chain employs TRBV10-2 and TRBJ2-7; 10 nucleotides agree with TRBD2. The V segment lost 6 bases and the J segment 3 bases; nucleotides outside the gene matches: 2. There are 13 residues in the CDR3. Germline V gene lookup returns CDR1 WSHSY and CDR2 SAAADI.

The chain combines TRBV9 with TRBJ2-4, with D hard to call. The CDR3 spans 14 residues. From germline, CDR1 is SGDLS and CDR2 YYNGEE. The V end was cut by 0 bases, the J end by 8 bases, with 12 bases between. CDR3 region: CASSVGTLVDIQYF. The CDR3, as DNA: TGTGCCAGCAGCGTAGGAACCTTGGTTGACATTCAGTACTTC. The full variable domain, rest sourced from reference TRBV9 and TRBJ2-4, is DSGVTQTPKHLITATGQRVTLRCSPRSGDLSVYWYQQSLDQGLQFLIQYYNGEERAKGNILERFSAQQFPDLHSELNLSSLELGDSALYFCASSVGTLVDIQYFGAGTRLSVL.

The chain is built from TRBV30 and TRBJ1-6; 11 bases agree with TRBD1. The germline CDR1 and CDR2 sequences are GTSNPN and SVGIG (reference sequence). This CDR3 spans 15 amino acids. Unmatched junction bases numbered 10, after V lost 5 bases and J lost 10 bases. The chain's CDR3 is CAWATGQGGSSPLHF. The CDR3 DNA reads as TGTGCCTGGGCGACGGGACAGGGGGGTTCCTCACCCCTCCACTTT.

To note about this clone: Other nucleotide sequences in the sample specify the same CDR3. The rearrangement joins TRBV11-2 to TRBJ2-5; 9 bases line up with TRBD1. Germline assignment: CDR1 SGHAT and CDR2 FQNNGV. The CDR3 loop spans 15 amino acids. With 1 base clipped from V and 4 bases from J, the junction kept 4 bases outside the gene matches. The CDR3 spells CASSLVTGGRETQYF. CDR3 nucleotide sequence: TGTGCCAGCAGCTTAGTGACAGGGGGTAGAGAGACCCAGTACTTC.

The chain joins TRBV11-2 to TRBJ2-7; 8 bases fit TRBD2. CDR3 size: 16 residues. With 4 bases clipped from V and 0 bases from J, the junction kept 8 bases outside the gene matches. Germline CDR1 and CDR2: SGHAT and FQNNGV. This CDR3 is CASSYLWLAGSYEQYF. The CDR3 DNA follows: TGTGCCAGCAGCTACCTTTGGCTAGCGGGCTCCTACGAGCAGTACTTC.